This TCR beta chain was profiled in a study of shared clonotypes between healthy human individuals. Germline lookup yields CDR1 SGHTA and CDR2 FQGTGA. The CDR3 totals 13 residues. J lost 3 bases, V lost 5 bases, and 2 bases had no gene match. Profiled with immunoSEQ multiplex PCR; TCRdb holds only in-frame clones, not every one. The sample has approximately 95,000 clones; 67% are singletons. The specimen was memory CD8+ T cells sorted from blood. Subset defined: CD45RO+ cells pooled with CCR7-negative TemRA cells. The gene calls are TRBV7-3 and TRBJ2-5; 8 bases are a match to TRBD1. This clonotype was sampled from a man aged 25-45 years in good health. As DNA, the CDR3 is TGTGCCAGCAGCGTGGACAGGGAAGAGACCCAGTACTTC. This encodes CASSVDREETQYF.